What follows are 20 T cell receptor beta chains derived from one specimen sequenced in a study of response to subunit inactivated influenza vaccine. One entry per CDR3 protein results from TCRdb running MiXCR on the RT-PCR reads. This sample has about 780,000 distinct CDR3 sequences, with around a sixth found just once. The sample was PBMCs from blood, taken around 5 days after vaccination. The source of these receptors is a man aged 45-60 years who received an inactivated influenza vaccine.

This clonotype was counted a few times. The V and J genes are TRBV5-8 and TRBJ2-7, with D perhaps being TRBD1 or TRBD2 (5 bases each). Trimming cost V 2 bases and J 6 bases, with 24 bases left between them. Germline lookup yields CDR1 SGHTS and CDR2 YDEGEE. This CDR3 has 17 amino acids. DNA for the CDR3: TGTGCCAGCAGCTTTCCCCCGGGACCCCAGAAGGATTTCGAGCAGTACTTC. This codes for CASSFPPGPQKDFEQYF. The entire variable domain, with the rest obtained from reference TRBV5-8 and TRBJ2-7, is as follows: EAGVTQSPTHLIKTRGQQATLRCSPISGHTSVYWYQQALGLGLQFLLWYDEGEERNRGNFPPRFSGRQFPNYSSELNVNALELEDSALYLCASSFPPGPQKDFEQYFGPGTRLTVT.

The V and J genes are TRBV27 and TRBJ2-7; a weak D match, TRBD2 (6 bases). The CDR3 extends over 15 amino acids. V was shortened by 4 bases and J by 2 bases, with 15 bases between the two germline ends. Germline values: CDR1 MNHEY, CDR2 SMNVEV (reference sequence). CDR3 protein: CASSSRRDGPYEQYF. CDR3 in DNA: TGTGCCAGCAGTTCGCGGCGGGACGGCCCCTACGAGCAGTACTTC.

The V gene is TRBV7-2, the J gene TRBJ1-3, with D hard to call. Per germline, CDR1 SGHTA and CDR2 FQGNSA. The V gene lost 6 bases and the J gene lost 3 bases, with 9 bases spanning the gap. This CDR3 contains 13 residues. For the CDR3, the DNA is TGTGCCAGCAGTCGAGGGCTTGGAAACACCATATATTTT. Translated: CASSRGLGNTIYF. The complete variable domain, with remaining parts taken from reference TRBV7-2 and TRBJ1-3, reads GAGVSQSPSNKVTEKGKDVELRCDPISGHTALYWYRQSLGQGLEFLIYFQGNSAPDKSGLPSDRFSAERTGGSVSTLTIQRTQQEDSAVYLCASSRGLGNTIYFGEGSWLTVV.

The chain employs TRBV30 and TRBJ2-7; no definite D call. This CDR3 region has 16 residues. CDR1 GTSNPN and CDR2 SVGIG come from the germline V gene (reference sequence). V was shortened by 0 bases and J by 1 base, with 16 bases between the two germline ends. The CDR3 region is CAWSVLTRFGSYEQYF. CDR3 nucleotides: TGTGCCTGGAGTGTACTCACCAGATTCGGGTCCTACGAGCAGTACTTC.

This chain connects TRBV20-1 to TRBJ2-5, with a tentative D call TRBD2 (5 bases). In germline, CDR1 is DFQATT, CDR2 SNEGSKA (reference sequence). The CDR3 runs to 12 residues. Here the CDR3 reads CSGITRGETQYF. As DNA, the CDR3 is TGCAGCGGGATTACTAGAGGAGAGACCCAGTACTTC.

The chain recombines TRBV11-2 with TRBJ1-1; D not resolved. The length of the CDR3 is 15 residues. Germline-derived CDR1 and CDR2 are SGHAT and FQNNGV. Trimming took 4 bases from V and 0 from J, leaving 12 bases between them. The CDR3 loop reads CASSSGSYMNTEAFF. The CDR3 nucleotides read TGTGCCAGCAGCTCGGGGAGTTACATGAACACTGAAGCTTTCTTT.

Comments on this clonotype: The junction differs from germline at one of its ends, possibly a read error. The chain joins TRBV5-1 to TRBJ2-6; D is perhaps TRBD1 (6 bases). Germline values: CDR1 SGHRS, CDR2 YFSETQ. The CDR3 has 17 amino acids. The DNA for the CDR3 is TGCGCCAGCAGCTTGGGGTTCACAGGGTCTGGGGCCAACGTCCTGTCTTTC. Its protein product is CASSLGFTGSGANVLSF.

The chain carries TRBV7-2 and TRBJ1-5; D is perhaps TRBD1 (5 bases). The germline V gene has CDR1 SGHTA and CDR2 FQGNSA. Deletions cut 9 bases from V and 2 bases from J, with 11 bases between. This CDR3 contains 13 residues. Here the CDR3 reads CARRPGGNQPQHF. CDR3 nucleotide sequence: TGTGCCAGACGCCCGGGGGGCAATCAGCCCCAGCATTTT.

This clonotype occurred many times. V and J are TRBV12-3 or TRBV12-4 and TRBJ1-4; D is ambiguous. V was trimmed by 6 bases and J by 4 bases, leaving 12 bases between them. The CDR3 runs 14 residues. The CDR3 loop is CASSSDGFNEKLFF. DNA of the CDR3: TGTGCCAGCAGCTCGGACGGCTTTAATGAAAAACTGTTTTTT.

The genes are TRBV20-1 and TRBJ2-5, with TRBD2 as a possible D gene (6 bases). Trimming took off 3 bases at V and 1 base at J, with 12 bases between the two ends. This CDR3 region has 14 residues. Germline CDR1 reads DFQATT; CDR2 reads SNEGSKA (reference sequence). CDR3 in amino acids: CSASGGDLQETQYF. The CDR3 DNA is TGCAGTGCTAGCGGGGGTGACCTCCAAGAGACCCAGTACTTC.

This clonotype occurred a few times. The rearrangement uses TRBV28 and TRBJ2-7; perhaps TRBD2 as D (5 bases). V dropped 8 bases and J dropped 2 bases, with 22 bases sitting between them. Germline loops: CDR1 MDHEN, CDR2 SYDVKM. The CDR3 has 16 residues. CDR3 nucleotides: TGTGCCAGCGGGAATCGTCTCTCGCGGGTTACCTACGAGCAGTACTTC. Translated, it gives CASGNRLSRVTYEQYF. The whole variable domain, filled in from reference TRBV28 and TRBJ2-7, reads DVKVTQSSRYLVKRTGEKVFLECVQDMDHENMFWYRQDPGLGLRLIYFSYDVKMKEKGDIPEGYSVSREKKERFSLILESASTNQTSMYLCASGNRLSRVTYEQYFGPGTRLTVT.

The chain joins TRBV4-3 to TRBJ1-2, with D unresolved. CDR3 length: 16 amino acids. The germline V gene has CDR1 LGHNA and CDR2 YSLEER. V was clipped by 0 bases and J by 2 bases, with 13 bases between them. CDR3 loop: CASSQDTARGNYGYTF. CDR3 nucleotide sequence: TGCGCCAGCAGCCAAGATACGGCCAGAGGAAACTATGGCTACACCTTC.

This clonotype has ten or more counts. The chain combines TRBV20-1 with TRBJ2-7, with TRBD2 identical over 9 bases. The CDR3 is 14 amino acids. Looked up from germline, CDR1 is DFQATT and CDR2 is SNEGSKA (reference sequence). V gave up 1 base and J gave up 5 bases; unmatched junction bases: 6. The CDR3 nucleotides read TGCAGTGCTAGAGGGGGTAGCGGGGGCGACGAGCAGTACTTC. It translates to CSARGGSGGDEQYF.

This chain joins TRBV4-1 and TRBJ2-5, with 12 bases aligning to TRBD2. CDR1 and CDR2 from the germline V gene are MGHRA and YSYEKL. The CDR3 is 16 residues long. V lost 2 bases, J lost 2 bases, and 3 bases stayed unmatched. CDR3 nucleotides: TGCGCCAGCAGCCAAATTGGACTAGCGGGACAAGAGACCCAGTACTTC. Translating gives CASSQIGLAGQETQYF.

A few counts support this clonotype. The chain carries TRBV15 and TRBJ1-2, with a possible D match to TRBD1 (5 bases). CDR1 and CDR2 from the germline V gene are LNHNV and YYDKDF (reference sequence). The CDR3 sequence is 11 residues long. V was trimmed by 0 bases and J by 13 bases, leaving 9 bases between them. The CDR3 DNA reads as TGTGCCACCAGCAGAGATGGGGCGGTCACCTTC. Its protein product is CATSRDGAVTF.

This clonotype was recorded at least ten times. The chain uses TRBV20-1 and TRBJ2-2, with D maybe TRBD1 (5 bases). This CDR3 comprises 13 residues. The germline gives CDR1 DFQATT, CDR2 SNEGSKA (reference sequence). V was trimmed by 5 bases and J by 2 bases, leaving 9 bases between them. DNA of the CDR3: TGCAGTGCTGGGGCCCTCAACACCGGGGAGCTGTTTTTT. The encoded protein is CSAGALNTGELFF.

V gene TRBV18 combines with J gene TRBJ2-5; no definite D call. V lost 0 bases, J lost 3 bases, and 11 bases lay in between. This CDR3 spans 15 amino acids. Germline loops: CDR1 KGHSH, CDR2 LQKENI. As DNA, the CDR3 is TGTGCCAGCTCACCACCGTCGGTCAGGAAAGAGACCCAGTACTTC. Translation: CASSPPSVRKETQYF. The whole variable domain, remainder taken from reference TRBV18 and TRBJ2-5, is NAGVMQNPRHLVRRRGQEARLRCSPMKGHSHVYWYRQLPEEGLKFMVYLQKENIIDESGMPKERFSAEFPKEGPSILRIQQVVRGDSAAYFCASSPPSVRKETQYFGPGTRLLVL.

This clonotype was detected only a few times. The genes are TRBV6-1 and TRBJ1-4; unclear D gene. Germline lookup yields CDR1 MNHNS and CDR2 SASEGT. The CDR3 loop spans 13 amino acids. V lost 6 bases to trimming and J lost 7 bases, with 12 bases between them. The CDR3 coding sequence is TGTGCCAGCAGCCAACCGGGAATTGAAAAACTGTTTTTT. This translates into CASSQPGIEKLFF.

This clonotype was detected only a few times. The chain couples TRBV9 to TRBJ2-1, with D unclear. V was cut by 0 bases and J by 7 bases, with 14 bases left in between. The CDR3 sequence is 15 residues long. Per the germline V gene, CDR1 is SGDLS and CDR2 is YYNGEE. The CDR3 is CASSVDPRIGNEQFF. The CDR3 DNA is TGTGCCAGCAGCGTAGACCCCAGAATTGGGAATGAGCAGTTCTTC.

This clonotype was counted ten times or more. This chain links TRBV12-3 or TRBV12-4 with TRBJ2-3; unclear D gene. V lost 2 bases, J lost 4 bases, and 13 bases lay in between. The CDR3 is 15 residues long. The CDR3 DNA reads TGTGCCAGCAGTTTATTTTTGGGCCGGGCAGATACGCAGTATTTT. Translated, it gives CASSLFLGRADTQYF.